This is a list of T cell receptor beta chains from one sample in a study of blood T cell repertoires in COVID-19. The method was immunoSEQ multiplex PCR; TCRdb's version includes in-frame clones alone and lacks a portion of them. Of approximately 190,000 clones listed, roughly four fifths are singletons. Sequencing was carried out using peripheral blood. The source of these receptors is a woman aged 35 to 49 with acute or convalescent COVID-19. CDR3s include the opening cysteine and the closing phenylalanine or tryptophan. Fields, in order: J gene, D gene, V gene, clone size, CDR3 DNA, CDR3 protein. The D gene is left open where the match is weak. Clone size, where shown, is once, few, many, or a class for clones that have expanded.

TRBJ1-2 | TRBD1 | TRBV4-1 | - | TGCGCCAGCAGCCAAGGTCAGTCGACAGGGGGTTATGGCTACACCTTC | CASSQGQSTGGYGYTF
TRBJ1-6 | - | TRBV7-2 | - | TGTGCCAGCAGCTTGGCGGGGCTCAGCTCCTATAATTCACCCCTCCACTTT | CASSLAGLSSYNSPLHF
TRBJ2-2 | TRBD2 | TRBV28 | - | TGTGCCAGCAGTCGCGGACTAGCGGGGGGCGCCGGGGAGCTGTTTTTT | CASSRGLAGGAGELFF
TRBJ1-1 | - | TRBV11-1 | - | TGTGCCAGCAGCCCCGGGACACCGAACACTGAAGCTTTCTTT | CASSPGTPNTEAFF
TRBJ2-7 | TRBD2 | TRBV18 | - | TGTGCCAGCTCACCACGAGAAATGGGAGCGGGGTTGAGCTCCTACGAGCAGTACTTC | CASSPREMGAGLSSYEQYF
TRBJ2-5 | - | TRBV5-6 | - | TGTGCCAGCAGCGACCGGGAGTGGGAGACCCAGTACTTC | CASSDREWETQYF
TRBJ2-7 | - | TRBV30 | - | TGTGCCTGGAGTGGTAGGGACATCTCCTACGAGCAGTACTTC | CAWSGRDISYEQYF
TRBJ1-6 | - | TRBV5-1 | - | TGCGCCAGCAGCCTACAGGACATTGATAATTCACCCCTCCACTTT | CASSLQDIDNSPLHF
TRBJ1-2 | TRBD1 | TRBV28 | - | TGTGCCAGCAGAAAACAGGGGGCTCACTATGGCTACACCTTC | CASRKQGAHYGYTF
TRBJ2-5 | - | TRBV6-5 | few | TGTGCCAGCAGTTACTCGGGGCCGAACATCGAGACCCAGTACTTC | CASSYSGPNIETQYF
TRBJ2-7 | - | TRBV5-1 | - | TGCGCCAGCAGCACAGGTCTCAGCTACGAGCAGTACTTC | CASSTGLSYEQYF
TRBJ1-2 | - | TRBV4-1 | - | TGCGCCAGCAGCCAATGGGACATCCCTAGCACCTTC | CASSQWDIPSTF
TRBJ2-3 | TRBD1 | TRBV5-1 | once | TGCGCCAGCAGCTACACCGACAGGGCCCTGTATTTT | CASSYTDRALYF
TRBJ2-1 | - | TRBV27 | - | TGTGCCAGCAGTTTACCTTACAATGAGCAGTTCTTC | CASSLPYNEQFF
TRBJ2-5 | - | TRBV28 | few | TGTGCCAGCAGTAAGTTTGAGGGCGGAGAGACCCAGTACTTC | CASSKFEGGETQYF
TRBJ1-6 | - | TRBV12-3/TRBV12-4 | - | TGTGCCAGCAGCAGGGCGGAATCACCCCTCCACTTT | CASSRAESPLHF
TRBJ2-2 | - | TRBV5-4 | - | TGTGCCAGCAGCTTGGGGACGGGAAACACCGGGGAGCTGTTTTTT | CASSLGTGNTGELFF
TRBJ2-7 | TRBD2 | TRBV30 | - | TGTGCCTGGAGTCCTATCCGTAGCCAGGGCCGATGGGGGGGCGAGCAGTACTTC | CAWSPIRSQGRWGGEQYF
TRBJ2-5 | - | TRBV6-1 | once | TGTGCCAGCAGTGACCCGCACAGGAATGATCAAGAGACCCAGTACTTC | CASSDPHRNDQETQYF
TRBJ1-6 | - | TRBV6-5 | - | TGTGCCAGCAGTTACTCGGATCTCGTGCGGCCCCTCCACTTT | CASSYSDLVRPLHF
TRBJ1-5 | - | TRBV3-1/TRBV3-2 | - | TGTGCCAGCAGCCAATCGGGACTCACTCAGCCCCAGCATTTT | CASSQSGLTQPQHF
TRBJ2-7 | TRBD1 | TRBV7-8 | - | TGTGCCAGCAGCTCTTTACAGGGGGTCTCCTACGAGCAGTACTTC | CASSSLQGVSYEQYF
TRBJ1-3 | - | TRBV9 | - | TGTGCCAGCAGCCAATCCGGGACAACTGGAAACACCATATATTTT | CASSQSGTTGNTIYF
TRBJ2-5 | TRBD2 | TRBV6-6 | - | TGTGCCAGCTCAGGGCTGCGGGGGGAGACCCAGTACTTC | CASSGLRGETQYF
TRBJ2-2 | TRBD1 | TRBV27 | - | TGTGCCAGCAGCCCGGGACAGGGTTTCACCGGGGAGCTGTTTTTT | CASSPGQGFTGELFF
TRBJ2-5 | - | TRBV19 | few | TGTGCCAGTAGCAATGGGAGGTGGGGAGAGACCCAGTACTTC | CASSNGRWGETQYF
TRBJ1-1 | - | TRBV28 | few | TGTGCCAGCAGCCTTGCCGCTTACAGGGTATCGGACACTGAAGCTTTCTTT | CASSLAAYRVSDTEAFF
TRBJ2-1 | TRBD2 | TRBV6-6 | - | TGTGCCAGCAGACGAATAATCAGCGGGAGGGCCCAAAATGAGCAGTTCTTC | CASRRIISGRAQNEQFF
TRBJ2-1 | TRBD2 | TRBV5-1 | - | TGCGCCAGCAGCGGCCGGGATAACAATGGCGGGAGGAACTACAATGAGCAGTTCTTC | CASSGRDNNGGRNYNEQFF
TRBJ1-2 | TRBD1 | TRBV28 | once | TGTGCCAGCAGTTCCCAGGGGGTAGCTAACTATGGCTACACCTTC | CASSSQGVANYGYTF
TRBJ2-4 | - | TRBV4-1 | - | TGCGCCAGCAGCCAAGTTTCGGAGATAGTTCAGTACTTC | CASSQVSEIVQYF
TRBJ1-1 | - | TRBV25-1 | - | TGTGCCAGCAGTGAATCGGGGGGGAACACTGAAGCTTTCTTT | CASSESGGNTEAFF
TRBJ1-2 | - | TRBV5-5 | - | TGTGCCAGCAGCCCCCCGACAGCCTTGGACTATGGCTACACCTTC | CASSPPTALDYGYTF
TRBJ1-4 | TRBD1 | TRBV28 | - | TGTGCCAGCAGCGTTCTTGTAGGGGGCCGTGAAAAACTGTTTTTT | CASSVLVGGREKLFF
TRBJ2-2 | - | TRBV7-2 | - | TGTGCCAGCAGGCAAAGACGGGGAATGTACACCGGGGAGCTGTTTTTT | CASRQRRGMYTGELFF
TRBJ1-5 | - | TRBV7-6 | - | TGTGCCAGCAGCCCCCCGCGGGACTGGAATCAGCCCCAGCATTTT | CASSPPRDWNQPQHF
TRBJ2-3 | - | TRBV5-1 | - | TGCGCCAGCAGCTTGAAAGCGGACCTCACAGATACGCAGTATTTT | CASSLKADLTDTQYF
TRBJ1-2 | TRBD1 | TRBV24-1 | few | TGTGCCACCAGCTCCGGGACAGGGATCGGCTACACCTTC | CATSSGTGIGYTF
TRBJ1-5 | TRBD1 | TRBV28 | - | TGTGCCAGCAGTTCTGGGGACAGGGACAGCGGGCGGGCTTTGGAGCCCCAGCATTTT | CASSSGDRDSGRALEPQHF
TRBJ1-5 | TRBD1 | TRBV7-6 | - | TGTGCCAGCAGCCGAACGGACAGGGGAGCGTCGGTTCAGCCCCAGCATTTT | CASSRTDRGASVQPQHF
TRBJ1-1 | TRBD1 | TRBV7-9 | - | TGTGCCAGCAGCTTTACAGGGGTGAACACTGAAGCTTTCTTT | CASSFTGVNTEAFF
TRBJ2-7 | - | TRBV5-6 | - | TGTGCCAGCACCTCCGCGGGGGGACAGAGTACCTACGAGCAGTACTTC | CASTSAGGQSTYEQYF
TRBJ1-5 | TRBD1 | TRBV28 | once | TGTGCCAGCAGAACCCCCGGGACAGGGAGGCCCCAGCATTTT | CASRTPGTGRPQHF
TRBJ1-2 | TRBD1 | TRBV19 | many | TGTGCCAGTAGTCTAGGGACAGGTGGTAACTATGGCTACACCTTC | CASSLGTGGNYGYTF
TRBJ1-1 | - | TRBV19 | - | TGTGCCAGTAGTACAGGACAGTCAGATCCCACTGAAGCTTTCTTT | CASSTGQSDPTEAFF